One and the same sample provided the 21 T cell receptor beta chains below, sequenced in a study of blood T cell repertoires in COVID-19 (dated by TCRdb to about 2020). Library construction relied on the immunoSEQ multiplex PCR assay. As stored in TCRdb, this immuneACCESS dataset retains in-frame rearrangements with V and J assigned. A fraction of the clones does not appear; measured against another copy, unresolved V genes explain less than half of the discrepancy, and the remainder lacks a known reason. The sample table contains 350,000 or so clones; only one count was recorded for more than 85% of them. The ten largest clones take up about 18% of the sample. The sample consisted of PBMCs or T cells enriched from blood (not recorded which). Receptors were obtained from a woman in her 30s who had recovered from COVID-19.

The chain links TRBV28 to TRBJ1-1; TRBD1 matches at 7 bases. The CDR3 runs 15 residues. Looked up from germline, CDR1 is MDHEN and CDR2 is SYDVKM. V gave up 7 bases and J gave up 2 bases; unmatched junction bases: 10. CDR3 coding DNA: TGTGCCAGCAACCCCAGGGGGATACTTAACACTGAAGCTTTCTTT. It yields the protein CASNPRGILNTEAFF.

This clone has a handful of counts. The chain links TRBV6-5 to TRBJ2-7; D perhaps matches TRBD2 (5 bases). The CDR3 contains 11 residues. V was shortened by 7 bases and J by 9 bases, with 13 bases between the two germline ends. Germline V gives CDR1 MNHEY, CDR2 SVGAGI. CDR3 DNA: TGTGCCAGCACCCCGGGGTGGGGGCAGTACTTC. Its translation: CASTPGWGQYF.

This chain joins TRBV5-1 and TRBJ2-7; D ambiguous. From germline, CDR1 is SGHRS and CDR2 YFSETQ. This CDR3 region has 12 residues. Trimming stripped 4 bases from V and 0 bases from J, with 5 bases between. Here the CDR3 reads CASSKSSYEQYF. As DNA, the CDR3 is TGCGCCAGCAGCAAGAGCTCCTACGAGCAGTACTTC. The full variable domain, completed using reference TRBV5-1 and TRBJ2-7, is KAGVTQTPRYLIKTRGQQVTLSCSPISGHRSVSWYQQTPGQGLQFLFEYFSETQRNKGNFPGRFSGRQFSNSRSEMNVSTLELGDSALYLCASSKSSYEQYFGPGTRLTVT.

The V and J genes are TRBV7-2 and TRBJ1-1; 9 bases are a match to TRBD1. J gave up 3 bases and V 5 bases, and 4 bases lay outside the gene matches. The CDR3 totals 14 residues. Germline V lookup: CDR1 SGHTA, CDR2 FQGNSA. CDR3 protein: CASSPRTGDTEAFF. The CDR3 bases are TGTGCCAGCAGCCCCCGGACAGGGGACACTGAAGCTTTCTTT.

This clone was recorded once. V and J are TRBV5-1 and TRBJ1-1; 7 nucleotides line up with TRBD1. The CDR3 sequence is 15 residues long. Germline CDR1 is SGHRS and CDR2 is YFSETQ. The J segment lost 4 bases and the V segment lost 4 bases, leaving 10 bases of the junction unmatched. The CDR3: CASSLAPRQGTEAFF. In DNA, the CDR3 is TGCGCCAGCAGCCTCGCCCCTCGACAGGGCACTGAAGCTTTCTTT. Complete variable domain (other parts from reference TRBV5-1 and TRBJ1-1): KAGVTQTPRYLIKTRGQQVTLSCSPISGHRSVSWYQQTPGQGLQFLFEYFSETQRNKGNFPGRFSGRQFSNSRSEMNVSTLELGDSALYLCASSLAPRQGTEAFFGQGTRLTVV.

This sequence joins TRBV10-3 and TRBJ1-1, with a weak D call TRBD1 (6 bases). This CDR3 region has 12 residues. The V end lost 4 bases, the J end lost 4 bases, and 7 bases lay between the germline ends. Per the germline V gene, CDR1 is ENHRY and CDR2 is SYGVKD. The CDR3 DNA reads TGTGCCATCAGTGGCAGGGGCACTGAAGCTTTCTTT. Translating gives CAISGRGTEAFF.

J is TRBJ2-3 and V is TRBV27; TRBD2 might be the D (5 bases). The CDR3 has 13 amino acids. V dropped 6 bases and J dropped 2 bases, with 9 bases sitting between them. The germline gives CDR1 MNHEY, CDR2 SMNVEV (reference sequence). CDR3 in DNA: TGTGCCAGCAGGGACTTCCTCACAGATACGCAGTATTTT. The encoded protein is CASRDFLTDTQYF.

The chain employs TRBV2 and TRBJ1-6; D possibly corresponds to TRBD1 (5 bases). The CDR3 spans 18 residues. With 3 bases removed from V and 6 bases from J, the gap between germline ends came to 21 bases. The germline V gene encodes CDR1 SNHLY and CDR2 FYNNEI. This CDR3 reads CASSDEGLLTVLNSPLHF. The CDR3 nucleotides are TGTGCCAGCAGTGACGAAGGATTATTGACAGTCCTTAATTCACCCCTCCACTTT.

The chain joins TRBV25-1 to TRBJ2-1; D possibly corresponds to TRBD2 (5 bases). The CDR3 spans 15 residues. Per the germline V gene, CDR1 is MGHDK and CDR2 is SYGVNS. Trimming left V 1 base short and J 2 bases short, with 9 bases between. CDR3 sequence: CASSELRVTYNEQFF. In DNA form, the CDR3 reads TGTGCCAGCAGTGAATTGAGGGTCACCTACAATGAGCAGTTCTTC. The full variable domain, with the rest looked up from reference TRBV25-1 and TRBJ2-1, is EADIYQTPRYLVIGTGKKITLECSQTMGHDKMYWYQQDPGMELHLIHYSYGVNSTEKGDLSSESTVSRIRTEHFPLTLESARPSHTSQYLCASSELRVTYNEQFFGPGTRLTVL.

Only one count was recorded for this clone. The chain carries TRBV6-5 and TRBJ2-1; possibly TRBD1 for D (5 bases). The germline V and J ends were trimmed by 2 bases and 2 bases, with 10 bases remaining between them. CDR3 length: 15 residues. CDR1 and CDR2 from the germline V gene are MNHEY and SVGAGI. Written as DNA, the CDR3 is TGTGCCAGCAGTTACGGGCAGGGAACCTACAATGAGCAGTTCTTC. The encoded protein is CASSYGQGTYNEQFF.

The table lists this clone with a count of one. CDR3 coding DNA: TGTGCCAGCAGCTTAGCGGGCGGGACCCACGAGCAGTACTTC. Its protein product is CASSLAGGTHEQYF. The chain combines TRBV7-2 with TRBJ2-7; the D gene is possibly TRBD2 (6 bases). Trimming removed 0 bases from V and 5 bases from J, with 11 bases in between. The CDR3 length is 14 residues. Per the germline V gene, CDR1 is SGHTA and CDR2 is FQGNSA.

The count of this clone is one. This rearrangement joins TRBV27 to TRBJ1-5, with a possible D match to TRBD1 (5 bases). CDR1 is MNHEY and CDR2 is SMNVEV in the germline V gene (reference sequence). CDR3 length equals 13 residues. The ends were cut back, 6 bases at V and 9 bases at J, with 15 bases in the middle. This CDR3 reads CASRAGGSTPQHF. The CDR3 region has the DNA TGTGCCAGCAGGGCCGGGGGGAGCACGCCCCAGCATTTT.

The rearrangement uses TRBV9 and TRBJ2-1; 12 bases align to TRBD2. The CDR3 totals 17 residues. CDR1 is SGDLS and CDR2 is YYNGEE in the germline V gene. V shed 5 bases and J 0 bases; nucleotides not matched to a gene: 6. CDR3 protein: CASSRLAGEVSYNEQFF. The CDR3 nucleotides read TGTGCCAGCAGTCGACTAGCGGGGGAGGTCTCCTACAATGAGCAGTTCTTC.

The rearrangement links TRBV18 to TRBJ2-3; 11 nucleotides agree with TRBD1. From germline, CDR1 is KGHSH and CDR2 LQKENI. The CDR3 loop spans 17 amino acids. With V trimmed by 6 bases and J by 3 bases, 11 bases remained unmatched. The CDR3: CASSPGQGAGGTDTQYF. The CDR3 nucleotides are TGTGCCAGCTCTCCCGGACAGGGGGCGGGTGGTACAGATACGCAGTATTTT.

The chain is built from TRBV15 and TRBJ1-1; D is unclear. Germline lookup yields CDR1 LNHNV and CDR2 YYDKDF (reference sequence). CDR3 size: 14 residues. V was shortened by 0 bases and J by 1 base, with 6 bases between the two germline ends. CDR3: CATSREQSNTEAFF. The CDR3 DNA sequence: TGTGCCACCAGCAGAGAACAGTCGAACACTGAAGCTTTCTTT.

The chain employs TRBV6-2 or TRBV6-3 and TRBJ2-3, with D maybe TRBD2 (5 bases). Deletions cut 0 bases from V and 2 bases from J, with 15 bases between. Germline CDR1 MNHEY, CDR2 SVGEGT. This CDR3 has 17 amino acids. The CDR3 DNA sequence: TGTGCCAGCAGTTACTCGACTCCTAGCTGGTTCACAGATACGCAGTATTTT. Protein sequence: CASSYSTPSWFTDTQYF.

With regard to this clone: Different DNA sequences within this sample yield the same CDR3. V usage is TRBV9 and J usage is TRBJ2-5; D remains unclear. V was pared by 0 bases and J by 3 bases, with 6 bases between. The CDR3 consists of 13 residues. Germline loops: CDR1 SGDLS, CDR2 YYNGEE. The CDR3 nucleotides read TGTGCCAGCAGCGTAGGGGCCGAAGAGACCCAGTACTTC. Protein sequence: CASSVGAEETQYF.

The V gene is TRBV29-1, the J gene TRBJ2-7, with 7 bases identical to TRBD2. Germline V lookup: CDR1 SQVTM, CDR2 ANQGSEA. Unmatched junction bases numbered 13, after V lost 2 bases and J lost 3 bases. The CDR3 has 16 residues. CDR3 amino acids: CSVEQAGIVGGYEQYF. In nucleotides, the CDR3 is TGCAGCGTTGAACAAGCGGGAATCGTCGGGGGCTACGAGCAGTACTTC.

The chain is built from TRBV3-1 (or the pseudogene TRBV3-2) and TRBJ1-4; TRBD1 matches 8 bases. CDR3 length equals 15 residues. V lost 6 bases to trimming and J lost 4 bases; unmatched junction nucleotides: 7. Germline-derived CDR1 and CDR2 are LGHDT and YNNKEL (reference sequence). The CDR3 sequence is CASSLQGAGNEKLFF. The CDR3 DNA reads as TGTGCCAGCAGTCTTCAGGGGGCAGGTAATGAAAAACTGTTTTTT.

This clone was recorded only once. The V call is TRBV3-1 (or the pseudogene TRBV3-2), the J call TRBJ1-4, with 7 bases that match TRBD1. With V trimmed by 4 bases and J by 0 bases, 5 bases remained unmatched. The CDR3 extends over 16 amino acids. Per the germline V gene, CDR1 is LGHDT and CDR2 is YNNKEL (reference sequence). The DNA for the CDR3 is TGTGCCAGCAGCCTCCGAACAGGGGCAACTAATGAAAAACTGTTTTTT. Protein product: CASSLRTGATNEKLFF.

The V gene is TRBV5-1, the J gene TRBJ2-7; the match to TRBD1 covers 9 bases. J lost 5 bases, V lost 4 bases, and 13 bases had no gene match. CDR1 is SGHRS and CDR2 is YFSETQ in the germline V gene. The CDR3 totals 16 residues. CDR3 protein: CASSAPGTGTSHEQYF. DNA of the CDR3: TGCGCCAGCAGCGCACCCGGGACAGGGACATCCCACGAGCAGTACTTC.